Listed here are 4 T cell receptor beta chains from one sample, sequenced in a study of beta chain features in type 1 diabetes. Regarding the study as a whole: Moderately but significantly shorter TCRB CDR3s were found in Type 1 diabetes patients in all four CD4+ subsets.

Their cognate antigens are unknown. The isolated RNA, all of it, was reverse transcribed, so expressed TCRB transcripts were what got sequenced. Data came from immunoSEQ multiplex PCR; TCRdb stores just in-frame clones and leaves some out. The profile shows some 660,000 clones, roughly an eighth of them singletons. The sequencing input was naive CD4+ T cells from blood. The receptors come from a young man with type 1 diabetes.

The chain couples TRBV6-1 to TRBJ2-5, with unresolved D. Germline CDR1 reads MNHNS; CDR2 reads SASEGT. The CDR3 has 15 residues. V was clipped by 8 bases and J by 5 bases, with 21 bases between them. The CDR3 region is CASRRSQAVWETQYF. In DNA, the CDR3 is TGTGCCAGCCGACGATCCCAGGCGGTTTGGGAGACCCAGTACTTC.

A few counts support this clone. V gene TRBV27 combines with J gene TRBJ1-1; possible D gene TRBD1, 5 bases. The CDR3 is 12 amino acids. CDR1 is MNHEY, CDR2 SMNVEV, per germline (reference sequence). The ends were cut back, 10 bases at V and 5 bases at J, with 14 bases in the middle. The CDR3, as DNA: TGTGCCACCAGGGTTCGAGTGACTGAAGCTTTCTTT. Protein sequence: CATRVRVTEAFF.

The genes are TRBV30 and TRBJ1-2, with 9 bases that match TRBD1. V lost 3 bases and J lost 6; bases outside the gene matches: 14. CDR3 length: 16 amino acids. The germline CDR1 and CDR2 sequences are GTSNPN and SVGIG (reference sequence). The CDR3 DNA reads as TGTGCCTGGAGCTCAGGAGGGACAGGGCGAATTAATGGCTACACCTTC. This translates into CAWSSGGTGRINGYTF.

This clone appeared a few times. V usage is TRBV29-1 and J usage is TRBJ2-3; D call uncertain. Germline CDR1 is SQVTM and CDR2 is ANQGSEA. Trimming took 6 bases from V and 2 from J, leaving 12 bases between them. This CDR3 is built from 13 residues. In DNA form, the CDR3 reads TGCAGCGTCCTCTACCCCTACACAGATACGCAGTATTTT. The encoded protein is CSVLYPYTDTQYF.